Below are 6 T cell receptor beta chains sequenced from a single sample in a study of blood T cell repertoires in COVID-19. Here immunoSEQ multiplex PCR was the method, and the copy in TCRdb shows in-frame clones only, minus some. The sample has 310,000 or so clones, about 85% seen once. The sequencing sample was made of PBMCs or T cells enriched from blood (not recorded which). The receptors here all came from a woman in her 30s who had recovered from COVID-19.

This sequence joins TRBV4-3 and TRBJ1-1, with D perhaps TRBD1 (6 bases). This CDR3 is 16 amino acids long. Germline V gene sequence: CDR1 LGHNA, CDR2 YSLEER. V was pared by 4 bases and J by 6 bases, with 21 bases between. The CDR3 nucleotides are TGCGCCAGCAGCCGAGACCTGACAGGAGGTTGGGCTGAAGCTTTCTTT. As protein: CASSRDLTGGWAEAFF.

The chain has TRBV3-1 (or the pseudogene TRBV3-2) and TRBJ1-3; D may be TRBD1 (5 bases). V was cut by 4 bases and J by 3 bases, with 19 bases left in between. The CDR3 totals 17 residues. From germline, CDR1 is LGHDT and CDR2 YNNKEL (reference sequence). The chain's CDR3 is CASSRARGRGIGNTIYF. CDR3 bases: TGTGCCAGCAGCCGAGCCCGGGGGAGGGGAATTGGAAACACCATATATTTT.

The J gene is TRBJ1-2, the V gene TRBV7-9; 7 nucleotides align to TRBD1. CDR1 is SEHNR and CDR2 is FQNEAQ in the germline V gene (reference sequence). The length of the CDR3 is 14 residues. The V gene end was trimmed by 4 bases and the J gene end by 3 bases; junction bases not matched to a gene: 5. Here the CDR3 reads CASSSQGLDYGYTF. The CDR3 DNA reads TGTGCCAGCAGCTCACAGGGGCTCGACTATGGCTACACCTTC.

The CDR3 spells CASRFRGNTEAFF. CDR3 sequence (DNA): TGTGCCAGCAGATTTCGGGGGAACACTGAAGCTTTCTTT. The chain carries TRBV6-5 and TRBJ1-1; the D is unclear. V lost 6 bases to trimming and J lost 1 base, with 9 bases between them. Germline V gene data show CDR1 as MNHEY and CDR2 as SVGAGI. The CDR3 length is 13 residues.

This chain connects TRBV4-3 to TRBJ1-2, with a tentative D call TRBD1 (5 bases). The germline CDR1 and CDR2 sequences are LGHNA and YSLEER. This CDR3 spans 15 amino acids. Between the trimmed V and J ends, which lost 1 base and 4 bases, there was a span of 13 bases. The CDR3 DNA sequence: TGCGCCAGCAGCCAAGTGGGGTGGGGCGGCTATGGCTACACCTTC. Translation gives CASSQVGWGGYGYTF.

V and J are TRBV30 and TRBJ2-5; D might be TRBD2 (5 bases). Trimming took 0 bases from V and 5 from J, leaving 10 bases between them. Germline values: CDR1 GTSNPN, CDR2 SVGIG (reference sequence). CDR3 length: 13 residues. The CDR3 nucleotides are TGTGCCTGGAGTGTACTAGTGCACGAGACCCAGTACTTC. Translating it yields CAWSVLVHETQYF.